This T cell receptor (beta chain) was profiled in a study of chemoradiotherapy in HPV16-positive cancers. Overall study results and limits: Better recurrence-free survival went with HPV-responsive T-cell expansion in HPV16-positive patients.

The germline V and J ends were trimmed by 1 base and 7 bases, with 17 bases remaining between them. The CDR3 loop spans 15 amino acids. CDR1 MNHEY and CDR2 SVGAGI come from the germline V gene. Profiled with immunoSEQ multiplex PCR; TCRdb holds only in-frame clones, not every one. The table records about 24,000 clones, roughly 90% of them present only once. To note about this clone: Its antigen remains unidentified.

This material consisted of blood, taken from a patient who underwent chemoradiotherapy. This chain links TRBV6-5 with TRBJ2-7; possibly TRBD2 for D (5 bases). This TCR came from a human donor with HPV-associated anogenital cancer. The CDR3 DNA reads TGTGCCAGCAGTTACTTAGGGAGCTACCTAAAGGAGCAGTACTTC. The encoded protein is CASSYLGSYLKEQYF.